This TCR beta chain was identified during a study of post-analysis software for immune sequencing data. Regarding the study as a whole: Patients had higher frequencies than controls of roughly five TRBV segments, including TRBV5-6, TRBV5-1 and TRBV20-1.

CDR3 length equals 13 residues. Germline loops: CDR1 SEHNR, CDR2 FQNEAQ (reference sequence). With regard to this clonotype: Its antigen is still unknown. The junction differs from germline at one of its ends, possibly a read error.

TCR beta cDNA libraries included unique molecular identifiers. TCRdb passed the PCR reads through MiXCR, listing each CDR3 protein once. The sample lists some 890,000 distinct CDR3 sequences; approximately 53% were seen once. Sequencing input: blood. The TCR originated in a girl between 5 and 17 years old with multiple sclerosis. This chain joins TRBV7-9 and TRBJ1-2; TRBD1 matches at 7 bases. CDR3 nucleotide sequence: TGTACCAGCAGCTCAGACAGGGACTATGGCTACACCTTC. Translated, it gives CTSSSDRDYGYTF.